The next 10 T cell receptor beta chains were all read from a single sample in a study of identical twins. TCRdb reprocessed the 5' RACE reads via MiXCR and lists one record per CDR3 protein. The sample lists around 160,000 distinct CDR3 sequences, 3% to 4% occurring once. Sample: memory T cells sorted from blood. The receptors were sampled from a man between 18 and 35 years old in good health.

This clonotype was seen at least ten times. This chain uses TRBV16 with TRBJ1-2; possibly TRBD1 for D (6 bases). Germline CDR1 reads KGHSY; CDR2 reads FQNENV. The CDR3 covers 15 residues. The ends were cut back, 0 bases at V and 2 bases at J, with 10 bases in the middle. CDR3 sequence: CASSQSPGVNYGYTF. In DNA, the CDR3 is TGTGCCAGCAGCCAATCGCCAGGGGTAAACTATGGCTACACCTTC.

This clonotype was observed many times. The rearrangement joins TRBV6-2 or TRBV6-3 to TRBJ2-5, with a tentative D call TRBD2 (6 bases). The CDR3 covers 17 residues. V lost 3 bases and J lost 3, with 20 bases in between. CDR1 is MNHEY, CDR2 SVGEGT, per germline. The CDR3 region is CASSYGLWREIKETQYF. For the CDR3, the DNA is TGTGCCAGCAGTTATGGTTTATGGCGGGAAATCAAAGAGACCCAGTACTTC.

The genes are TRBV6-1 and TRBJ1-1; tentative D call: TRBD1 (5 bases). This CDR3 has 14 residues. Germline loops: CDR1 MNHNS, CDR2 SASEGT. V lost 5 bases and J 5 bases, leaving 15 bases between the germline ends. The CDR3 nucleotides read TGTGCCAGCAGTACCCAGGGTTTTCGGACTGAAGCTTTCTTT. As protein: CASSTQGFRTEAFF.

This clonotype was recorded at least ten times. V and J are TRBV7-9 and TRBJ2-3; 8 bases line up with TRBD2. This CDR3 is 15 amino acids long. V trimming: 5 bases; J trimming: 5 bases; junction bases outside the gene matches: 9. Looked up from germline, CDR1 is SEHNR and CDR2 is FQNEAQ (reference sequence). CDR3 nucleotide sequence: TGTGCCAGCAGCCCGTCCGGGACTAGTGAAGATACGCAGTATTTT. Translated: CASSPSGTSEDTQYF.

V is TRBV19 and J is TRBJ2-1, with 10 bases identical to TRBD2. The CDR3 runs to 18 residues. The germline CDR1 and CDR2 sequences are LNHDA and SQIVND (reference sequence). V lost 2 bases to trimming and J lost 7 bases; unmatched junction nucleotides: 14. The chain's CDR3 is CASSIRLAGAGMRNEQFF. DNA for the CDR3: TGTGCCAGTAGTATAAGGCTAGCGGGAGCAGGTATGAGGAATGAGCAGTTCTTC.

This clonotype was counted ten times or more. CDR3 loop: CASSLLRGEQYF. The CDR3 DNA reads TGTGCCAGCAGTTTATTGAGGGGCGAGCAGTACTTC. The genes are TRBV27 and TRBJ2-7; D is possibly TRBD1 or TRBD2 (5 bases each). The V end was cut by 1 base, the J end by 6 bases, with 7 bases between. Germline V gene sequence: CDR1 MNHEY, CDR2 SMNVEV (reference sequence). The CDR3 loop spans 12 amino acids.

This clonotype was seen repeatedly, ten times or more. The chain carries TRBV9 and TRBJ2-7; a possible D gene is TRBD1 (5 bases). This CDR3 is 13 amino acids long. Looked up from germline, CDR1 is SGDLS and CDR2 is YYNGEE. Trimming shortened V by 0 bases and J by 8 bases, and 12 bases separated the two germline ends. The CDR3 spells CASSVVEGVKQYF. The CDR3 DNA is TGTGCCAGCAGCGTAGTGGAAGGGGTAAAGCAGTACTTC.

The table lists this clonotype with many counts. The V and J genes are TRBV20-1 and TRBJ2-1, with TRBD2 identical over 10 bases. V was clipped by 3 bases and J by 6 bases; unmatched bases: 8. The CDR3 loop spans 15 amino acids. CDR1 is DFQATT and CDR2 is SNEGSKA in the germline V gene (reference sequence). The CDR3, as DNA: TGCAGTGCTAGGGCTACTAGCGGGGCCGTCAATGAGCAGTTCTTC. It yields the protein CSARATSGAVNEQFF.

In this sample, this clonotype turned up many times. The rearrangement links TRBV9 to TRBJ2-5; D possibly matches TRBD1 or TRBD2 (5 bases each). Per the germline V gene, CDR1 is SGDLS and CDR2 is YYNGEE. Trimming took 3 bases from V and 5 from J, leaving 11 bases between them. CDR3 length equals 13 residues. In nucleotides, the CDR3 is TGTGCCAGCAGCGATAGAGGGGAGGAGACCCAGTACTTC. This translates into CASSDRGEETQYF.

V and J are TRBV19 and TRBJ2-2; 7 nucleotides match TRBD2. This CDR3 has 14 residues. J was trimmed by 3 bases and V by 9 bases; bases with no gene match: 7. Germline V gene data show CDR1 as LNHDA and CDR2 as SQIVND (reference sequence). The CDR3 DNA is TGTGCCAGCTTTCGGGAGGCTCACACCGGGGAGCTGTTTTTT. Translated, it gives CASFREAHTGELFF.